The 27 T cell receptor beta chains presented below share a single source sample, sequenced in a study of cytomegalovirus exposure and HLA in healthy donors. PCR employed 60 Vbeta and 13 Jbeta primers. Assay: immunoSEQ multiplex PCR; the TCRdb copy retains only in-frame clones and omits some. Seen here are roughly 230,000 clones, 70% to 90% observed once, and the top ten hold 0.2% to 0.25%. The sequencing sample was made of PBMCs. The origin of the receptors is a girl aged 2 to 9 in good health and CMV-seronegative.

CDR3 nucleotide sequence: TGTGCCAGCAGTTTATTCGGCAGGGCCCGAATAGACTATGGCTACACCTTC. Its translation: CASSLFGRARIDYGYTF. The J gene is TRBJ1-2, the V gene TRBV27; D possibly corresponds to TRBD1 (5 bases). CDR3 length: 17 residues. V lost 1 base, J lost 3 bases, and 18 bases lay in between. Per the germline V gene, CDR1 is MNHEY and CDR2 is SMNVEV (reference sequence).

The V and J genes are TRBV5-6 and TRBJ1-5, with D tentatively TRBD1 (5 bases). The CDR3 covers 13 residues. The germline V gene encodes CDR1 SGHDT and CDR2 YYEEEE. V was shortened by 1 base and J by 8 bases, with 10 bases between the two germline ends. CDR3 loop: CASSLLQGKPQHF. CDR3 nucleotide sequence: TGTGCCAGCAGCTTGCTCCAGGGCAAGCCCCAGCATTTT.

This sequence joins TRBV7-9 and TRBJ2-1; D perhaps matches TRBD2 (6 bases). CDR3 length: 14 amino acids. V was pared by 2 bases and J by 2 bases, with 7 bases between. Germline-derived CDR1 and CDR2 are SEHNR and FQNEAQ (reference sequence). CDR3 coding DNA: TGTGCCAGCAGCTTACCGGGGGCCTACAATGAGCAGTTCTTC. It specifies CASSLPGAYNEQFF.

The chain employs TRBV5-1 and TRBJ1-3, with D maybe TRBD1 (6 bases). V lost 1 base and J lost 2, with 10 bases in between. CDR1 and CDR2 (germline): SGHRS, YFSETQ. The length of the CDR3 is 15 residues. Written as DNA, the CDR3 is TGCGCCAGCAGCTTGTCCACAGGGACTGGAAACACCATATATTTT. Amino acids: CASSLSTGTGNTIYF.

The rearrangement joins TRBV30 to TRBJ1-5; D call uncertain. The CDR3 runs to 14 residues. Germline CDR1 is GTSNPN and CDR2 is SVGIG (reference sequence). Trimming left V 4 bases short and J 0 bases short, with 10 bases between. The CDR3, as DNA: TGTGCCTGGACCGCAGGTTATAGCAATCAGCCCCAGCATTTT. This encodes CAWTAGYSNQPQHF. Using reference TRBV30 and TRBJ1-5 for the parts outside the CDR3, the full variable domain is SQTIHQWPATLVQPVGSPLSLECTVEGTSNPNLYWYRQAAGRGLQLLFYSVGIGQISSEVPQNLSASRPQDRQFILSSKKLLLSDSGFYLCAWTAGYSNQPQHFGDGTRLSIL.

J is TRBJ2-7 and V is TRBV11-3; 10 bases match TRBD2. The germline CDR1 and CDR2 sequences are SGHNT and YENEEA. With 1 base clipped from V and 1 base from J, the junction kept 4 bases outside the gene matches. The CDR3 length is 16 residues. CDR3 amino acids: CASSLGRTSGSYEQYF. CDR3 in DNA: TGTGCCAGCAGCTTAGGGAGGACTAGCGGTTCCTACGAGCAGTACTTC. Full variable domain (rest looked up from reference TRBV11-3 and TRBJ2-7): EAGVVQSPRYKIIEKKQPVAFWCNPISGHNTLYWYLQNLGQGPELLIRYENEEAVDDSQLPKDRFSAERLKGVDSTLKIQPAELGDSAVYLCASSLGRTSGSYEQYFGPGTRLTVT.

The rearrangement uses TRBV6-1 and TRBJ1-2, with D maybe TRBD1 (5 bases). V was shortened by 1 base and J by 8 bases, with 11 bases between the two germline ends. Germline lookup yields CDR1 MNHNS and CDR2 SASEGT. This CDR3 is 13 amino acids long. This chain's CDR3 is CASSEGRVGGYTF. The CDR3 nucleotides are TGTGCCAGCAGTGAAGGCAGGGTGGGCGGCTACACCTTC.

This clone has a handful of counts. The CDR3 bases are TGTGCCAGCAGGGATCCCTACAGTCCAGGCTGGACCCAGTACTTC. Encoded protein: CASRDPYSPGWTQYF. This chain uses TRBV2 with TRBJ2-5; no reliable D call. Germline loops: CDR1 SNHLY, CDR2 FYNNEI. The CDR3 loop spans 15 amino acids. Trimming left V 6 bases short and J 7 bases short, with 21 bases between.

The J gene is TRBJ2-5, the V gene TRBV18; D might be TRBD1 (6 bases). This CDR3 region has 12 residues. Per the germline V gene, CDR1 is KGHSH and CDR2 is LQKENI. V was cut by 8 bases and J by 2 bases, with 9 bases left in between. As DNA, the CDR3 is TGTGCCAGCGGGGGCAAACAAGAGACCCAGTACTTC. Translated, it gives CASGGKQETQYF.

The rearrangement joins TRBV10-2 to TRBJ2-7, with TRBD2 matching over 14 bases. The V segment lost 4 bases and the J segment 3 bases; nucleotides outside the gene matches: 8. This CDR3 has 17 amino acids. Germline CDR1 WSHSY, CDR2 SAAADI. CDR3 sequence reads: CASSAALGTSGSYEQYF. The CDR3 bases are TGCGCCAGCAGTGCTGCCCTCGGGACTAGCGGGAGCTACGAGCAGTACTTC.

In DNA, the CDR3 is TGTGCCAGCAGCTTGGATTCGGGGGGGGCCGTCTATGGCTACACCTTC. Translation gives CASSLDSGGAVYGYTF. This chain links TRBV5-4 with TRBJ1-2, with a possible D match to TRBD1 (6 bases). The V end was cut by 0 bases, the J end by 4 bases, with 16 bases between. The CDR3 consists of 16 residues. CDR1 is SGHNT, CDR2 YYREEE, per germline (reference sequence). Full variable domain (remainder filled in from reference TRBV5-4 and TRBJ1-2): ETGVTQSPTHLIKTRGQQVTLRCSSQSGHNTVSWYQQALGQGPQFIFQYYREEENGRGNFPPRFSGLQFPNYSSELNVNALELDDSALYLCASSLDSGGAVYGYTFGSGTRLTVV.

The chain combines TRBV6-6 with TRBJ1-1; 7 bases map to TRBD1. CDR1 and CDR2 (germline): MNHNY, SVGAGI (reference sequence). The CDR3 is made up of 13 amino acids. The V gene end was trimmed by 7 bases and the J gene end by 4 bases; junction bases not matched to a gene: 6. This chain's CDR3 is CASTLTGITEAFF. CDR3 in DNA: TGTGCCAGCACCCTGACAGGGATCACTGAAGCTTTCTTT.

J is TRBJ2-1 and V is TRBV5-1, with TRBD2 matching over 13 bases. The J segment lost 5 bases and the V segment lost 0 bases, leaving 8 bases of the junction unmatched. The CDR3 runs to 18 residues. The V gene's germline CDR1 is SGHRS and CDR2 YFSETQ. The CDR3 sequence is CASSLGLLAGGPNNEQFF. DNA of the CDR3: TGCGCCAGCAGCTTGGGTTTACTAGCGGGGGGGCCAAACAATGAGCAGTTCTTC. The full variable domain, rest sourced from reference TRBV5-1 and TRBJ2-1, is KAGVTQTPRYLIKTRGQQVTLSCSPISGHRSVSWYQQTPGQGLQFLFEYFSETQRNKGNFPGRFSGRQFSNSRSEMNVSTLELGDSALYLCASSLGLLAGGPNNEQFFGPGTRLTVL.

The chain is built from TRBV25-1 and TRBJ2-5; no definite D call. Trimming removed 1 base from V and 5 bases from J, with 11 bases in between. The germline gives CDR1 MGHDK, CDR2 SYGVNS. The CDR3 totals 14 residues. The CDR3 nucleotides read TGTGCCAGCAGTGAATTTAGCCCCGGGGAGACCCAGTACTTC. As protein: CASSEFSPGETQYF.

This clone was recorded only once. The chain couples TRBV5-1 to TRBJ1-1, with D possibly TRBD1 on 5 matching bases. V lost 4 bases and J lost 9, with 16 bases in between. There are 13 residues in the CDR3. CDR1 and CDR2 (germline): SGHRS, YFSETQ. As DNA, the CDR3 is TGCGCCAGCAGCCTGGGGGAGCAATGGAAAGCTTTCTTT. Residues: CASSLGEQWKAFF.

The gene calls are TRBV5-6 and TRBJ2-3; D is undetermined. V was cut by 0 bases and J by 0 bases, with 5 bases left in between. The germline gives CDR1 SGHDT, CDR2 YYEEEE. CDR3 size: 14 residues. CDR3 in DNA: TGTGCCAGCAGCTTGGTACGGAGCACAGATACGCAGTATTTT. Amino acids: CASSLVRSTDTQYF. The full variable domain, in which reference TRBV5-6 and TRBJ2-3 provide the parts outside the CDR3, is DAGVTQSPTHLIKTRGQQVTLRCSPKSGHDTVSWYQQALGQGPQFIFQYYEEEERQRGNFPDRFSGHQFPNYSSELNVNALLLGDSALYLCASSLVRSTDTQYFGPGTRLTVL.

This chain links TRBV14 with TRBJ1-1; 8 bases fit TRBD1. V gave up 4 bases and J gave up 8 bases; unmatched junction bases: 3. CDR1 is SGHDN and CDR2 is FVKESK in the germline V gene. The CDR3 length is 12 residues. CDR3 nucleotide sequence: TGTGCCAGCAGCCCGGACAGGGTCGAAGCTTTCTTT. Amino acid sequence: CASSPDRVEAFF.

The chain links TRBV7-6 to TRBJ2-2; 12 bases agree with TRBD2. CDR1 SGHVS and CDR2 FNYEAQ come from the germline V gene. With V trimmed by 2 bases and J by 1 base, 5 bases remained unmatched. The CDR3 is made up of 18 amino acids. Here the CDR3 DNA reads TGTGCCAGCAGCTTATATTTGACTAGCGGGGGGAACACCGGGGAGCTGTTTTTT. This codes for CASSLYLTSGGNTGELFF.

This clone showed up just a few times. The rearrangement links TRBV10-2 to TRBJ2-3; 8 bases fit TRBD1. The CDR3 has 18 residues. The V segment lost 7 bases and the J segment 4 bases; nucleotides outside the gene matches: 19. Germline V gene lookup returns CDR1 WSHSY and CDR2 SAAADI. The CDR3 is CASIGQGLMEGPPDTQYF. The CDR3 DNA reads as TGCGCCAGCATAGGACAGGGACTTATGGAGGGCCCCCCAGATACGCAGTATTTT.

V usage is TRBV5-8 and J usage is TRBJ2-5; D is perhaps TRBD2 (7 bases). The CDR3 extends over 13 amino acids. Germline V gene data show CDR1 as SGHTS and CDR2 as YDEGEE. Trimming left V 6 bases short and J 7 bases short, with 16 bases between. CDR3 loop: CASNLRGAGTQYF. CDR3 nucleotide sequence: TGTGCCAGCAACCTACGGGGGGCCGGGACCCAGTACTTC.

Turning to this clone: Other nucleotide sequences in the sample specify the same CDR3. The V gene is TRBV18, the J gene TRBJ1-4, with TRBD1 matching 7 bases. Germline-derived CDR1 and CDR2 are KGHSH and LQKENI. The CDR3 runs 14 residues. The trim removed 2 bases at V and 4 bases at J, leaving 1 base unmatched. Here the CDR3 reads CASSPGTVNEKLFF. For the CDR3, the DNA is TGTGCCAGCTCACCAGGGACAGTTAATGAAAAACTGTTTTTT.

V is TRBV5-1 and J is TRBJ2-2, with 14 bases that match TRBD2. V lost 5 bases and J lost 5; bases outside the gene matches: 5. The CDR3 extends over 16 amino acids. Germline loops: CDR1 SGHRS, CDR2 YFSETQ. In nucleotides, the CDR3 is TGCGCCAGCAGAATGGGACTAGCGGGAGTTACCGGGGAGCTGTTTTTT. Residues: CASRMGLAGVTGELFF.

The rearrangement joins TRBV10-3 to TRBJ1-2, with D possibly TRBD1 on 6 matching bases. Germline V gives CDR1 ENHRY, CDR2 SYGVKD. With 4 bases removed from V and 2 bases from J, the gap between germline ends came to 14 bases. The CDR3 runs 15 residues. CDR3 in DNA: TGTGCCATCAGTGGCACAACAGGGTCGAACTATGGCTACACCTTC. Protein product: CAISGTTGSNYGYTF.

The chain combines TRBV19 with TRBJ2-7; the match to TRBD2 covers 7 bases. V gave up 5 bases and J gave up 3 bases; unmatched junction bases: 7. Germline CDR1 and CDR2: LNHDA and SQIVND (reference sequence). There are 14 residues in the CDR3. The CDR3 nucleotides are TGTGCCAGTAGTCAAGGACTAGTCTTCTACGAGCAGTACTTC. It codes for CASSQGLVFYEQYF.

This chain's CDR3 is CAWSGQKTEAFF. Written as DNA, the CDR3 is TGTGCCTGGAGCGGACAGAAGACTGAAGCTTTCTTT. J is TRBJ1-1 and V is TRBV30, with D possibly matching TRBD1 (6 bases). From germline, CDR1 is GTSNPN and CDR2 SVGIG (reference sequence). The CDR3 runs 12 residues. V lost 3 bases, J lost 5 bases, and 10 bases lay in between. The complete variable domain, with remaining parts taken from reference TRBV30 and TRBJ1-1, reads SQTIHQWPATLVQPVGSPLSLECTVEGTSNPNLYWYRQAAGRGLQLLFYSVGIGQISSEVPQNLSASRPQDRQFILSSKKLLLSDSGFYLCAWSGQKTEAFFGQGTRLTVV.

The chain has TRBV6-5 and TRBJ2-7; 9 nucleotides line up with TRBD1. The CDR3 spans 15 residues. Germline values: CDR1 MNHEY, CDR2 SVGAGI. The V and J ends lost 5 bases and 3 bases, in that order; junction bases with no gene match: 8. The CDR3 loop reads CASSIRGTGLYEQYF. CDR3 sequence (DNA): TGTGCCAGCAGTATCCGCGGGACAGGGCTCTACGAGCAGTACTTC.

The chain links TRBV10-3 to TRBJ1-2; 7 bases are shared with TRBD1. Germline V gene lookup returns CDR1 ENHRY and CDR2 SYGVKD. The CDR3 spans 13 residues. Trimming at V came to 3 bases and at J to 6 bases, leaving 4 bases not matched to a gene. CDR3 sequence (DNA): TGTGCCATCAGTGACCGCAGGGGGAATGGCTACACCTTC. Its translation: CAISDRRGNGYTF.